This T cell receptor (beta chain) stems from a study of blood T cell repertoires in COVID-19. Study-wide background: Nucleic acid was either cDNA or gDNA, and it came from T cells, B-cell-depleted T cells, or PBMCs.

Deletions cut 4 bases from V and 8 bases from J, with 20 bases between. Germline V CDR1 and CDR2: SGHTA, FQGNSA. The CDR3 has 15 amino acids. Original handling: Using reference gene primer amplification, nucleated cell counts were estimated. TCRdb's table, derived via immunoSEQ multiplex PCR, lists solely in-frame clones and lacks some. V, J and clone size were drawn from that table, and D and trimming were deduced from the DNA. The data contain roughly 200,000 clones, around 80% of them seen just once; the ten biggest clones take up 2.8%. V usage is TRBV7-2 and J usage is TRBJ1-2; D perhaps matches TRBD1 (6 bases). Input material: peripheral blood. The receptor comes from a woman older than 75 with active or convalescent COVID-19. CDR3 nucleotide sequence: TGTGCCAGCAGCTACGAATCTACAAGGGGGGGAGGCTACACCTTC. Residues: CASSYESTRGGGYTF.